The present entry profiles one TCR beta chain with its context. The clone's antigen remains unknown. Base quality data are lacking; no much larger clone is found one base away. The data were obtained in a study of blood T cell repertoires in COVID-19 (dated by TCRdb to between 2020 and 2021). For the study in its entirety: Collaborator samples came from the United States, Italy and Spain and covered acute and convalescent phases of COVID-19. The sample metadata nearly always contained a de-identified subject ID, COVID-19 status, age in years and sex. The samples were drawn from the first 160 participants of the ongoing ImmuneRACE study and from over a thousand subjects provided by 6 global collaborators. The material from the prospective study consisted of cDNA or gDNA derived from T cells, B-cell-depleted T cells, or PBMCs. Subjects who had been exposed to COVID-19, were actively infected with it, or had recovered from it provided the deeply sampled blood TCRbeta repertoires that made up the dataset. The repertoires were released in a freely available public database meant as a resource for research on the immune response to SARS-CoV-2. Where available, HLA class I and class II types were obtained from metadata supplied by the sample provider rather than from assay-based typing. The paper's findings and limits, for the study overall: Clinical and demographic metadata were provided uncurated, with the amount varying by source and participant.

The immunoSEQ Assay, a bias-controlled multiplex PCR, was used to amplify TCRbeta CDR3 regions from genomic DNA. The authors' analysis ran thus. The number of nucleated cells in each sample was estimated from the amplification of reference gene primers within the assay. To quantify the absolute abundance of each unique TCRbeta CDR3 rearrangement, sequence reads were collapsed and filtered. Productive Simpson clonality was computed per sample as the square root of Simpson's diversity index over productive rearrangements. Here the immuneACCESS table is served through TCRdb, limited to in-frame sequences with V and J called. Missing clones are a known gap in these copies; in checked studies unresolved V genes cover under half, and the rest lacks a known reason. V and J calls and clone size come straight from that table; D and trimming were deduced from the DNA. The sample table shows roughly 180,000 clones, and 94% are seen once. The biggest ten clones account for approximately 0.69% of the sample.

The germline V gene gives CDR1 as KGHDR and CDR2 as SFDVKD. The CDR3 covers 16 residues, taking in both the cysteine and the phenylalanine. The sequence is cut down to CDR3 DNA, 48 bases in frame from base 1. Unmatched junction bases come to 6, with V trimmed by 3 bases and J by 6 bases. In Seattle, one collaborating source enrolled patients while the infection was active and tracked those patients longitudinally over the course of disease. Collaborating institutions collected whole blood in K2EDTA tubes following their own protocols. For TCRbeta analysis, collaborator samples were shipped as frozen whole blood, as isolated PBMCs, or as DNA extracted from either sample type.

In this chain, TRBV24-1 is recombined with TRBJ2-1, with TRBD2 matching 11 junction bases. Sequencing was carried out using peripheral blood. The sequence derives from a man under 40 with COVID-19, enrolled during active disease. The DNA sequence is as follows: TGTGCCACCAGTGATGCTAGCGGGGGGCCCATCAATGAGCAGTTCTTC. It codes for CATSDASGGPINEQFF.